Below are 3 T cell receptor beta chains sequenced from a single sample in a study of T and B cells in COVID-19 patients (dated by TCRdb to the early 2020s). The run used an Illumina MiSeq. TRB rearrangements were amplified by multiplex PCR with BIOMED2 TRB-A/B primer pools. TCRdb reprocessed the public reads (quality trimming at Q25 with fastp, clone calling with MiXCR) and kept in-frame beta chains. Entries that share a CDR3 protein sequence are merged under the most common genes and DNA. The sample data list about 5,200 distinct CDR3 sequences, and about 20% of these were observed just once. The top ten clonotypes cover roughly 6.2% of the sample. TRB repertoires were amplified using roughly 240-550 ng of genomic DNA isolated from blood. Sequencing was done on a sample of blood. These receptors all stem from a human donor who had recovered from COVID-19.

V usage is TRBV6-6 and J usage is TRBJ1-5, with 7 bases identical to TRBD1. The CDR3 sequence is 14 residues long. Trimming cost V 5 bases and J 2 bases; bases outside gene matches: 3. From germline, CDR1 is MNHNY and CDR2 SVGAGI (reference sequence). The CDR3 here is CASSLTGGNQPQHF. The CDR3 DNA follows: TGTGCCAGCAGTCTAACAGGGGGCAATCAGCCCCAGCATTTT.

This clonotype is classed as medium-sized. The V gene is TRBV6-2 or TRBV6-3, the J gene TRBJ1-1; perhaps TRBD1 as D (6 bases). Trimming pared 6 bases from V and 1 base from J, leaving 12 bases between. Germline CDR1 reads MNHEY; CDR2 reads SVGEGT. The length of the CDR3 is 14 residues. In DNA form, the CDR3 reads TGTGCCAGCAGGGGGCACAGGGAGAACACTGAAGCTTTCTTT. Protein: CASRGHRENTEAFF.

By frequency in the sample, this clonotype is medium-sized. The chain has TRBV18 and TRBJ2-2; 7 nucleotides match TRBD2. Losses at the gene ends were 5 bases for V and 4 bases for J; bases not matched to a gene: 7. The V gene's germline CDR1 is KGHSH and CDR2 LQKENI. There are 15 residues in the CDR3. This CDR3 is CASSRRLAATGELFF. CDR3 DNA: TGTGCCAGCTCAAGACGGCTAGCGGCCACCGGGGAGCTGTTTTTT.